Below, 24 T cell receptor beta chains from the same sample are listed, as sequenced in a study of CD8+ T cells in alopecia areata. Noted treatment: oral pan-JAK inhibitor, 5-10 mg twice daily. The sequencing template was cDNA reverse transcribed from extracted RNA. Measured with immunoSEQ multiplex PCR; TCRdb has only the in-frame clones, and not every one. The sample holds approximately 280,000 clones, roughly 64% seen once. Specimen: CD4+ T cells sorted from blood, collected at week 24, from a patient treated with tofacitinib. The receptors were sampled from a human donor with alopecia areata.

The rearrangement uses TRBV28 and TRBJ2-5, with D tentatively TRBD1 or TRBD2 (6 bases each). The length of the CDR3 is 14 residues. V lost 4 bases to trimming and J lost 5 bases, with 14 bases between them. The germline V gene has CDR1 MDHEN and CDR2 SYDVKM. CDR3 sequence: CASSSYRGRETQYF. In nucleotides, the CDR3 is TGTGCCAGCAGTTCCTACCGGGGGCGGGAGACCCAGTACTTC.

The chain carries TRBV4-1 and TRBJ2-1; a possible D gene is TRBD1 (5 bases). The CDR3 consists of 17 residues. Trimming removed 0 bases from V and 1 base from J, with 13 bases in between. Germline values: CDR1 MGHRA, CDR2 YSYEKL. The CDR3 sequence is CASSQEGAATSYNEQFF. CDR3 coding DNA: TGCGCCAGCAGCCAAGAAGGGGCCGCCACGTCCTACAATGAGCAGTTCTTC.

The chain uses TRBV11-2 and TRBJ2-5; 7 nucleotides line up with TRBD1. Germline CDR1 reads SGHAT; CDR2 reads FQNNGV. The CDR3 has 15 amino acids. Trimming took 3 bases from V and 2 from J; bases not matched to a gene: 6. The CDR3 loop reads CASSFDGQVQETQYF. CDR3 bases: TGTGCCAGCAGCTTTGACGGACAGGTTCAAGAGACCCAGTACTTC.

This chain connects TRBV7-2 to TRBJ2-2; no firm D call. Between the trimmed V and J ends, which lost 6 bases and 5 bases, there was a span of 4 bases. Germline CDR1 is SGHTA and CDR2 is FQGNSA. CDR3 length equals 11 residues. CDR3 loop: CASRQTGELFF. CDR3 nucleotide sequence: TGTGCCAGCAGACAAACCGGGGAGCTGTTTTTT. Full variable domain (missing parts from reference TRBV7-2 and TRBJ2-2): GAGVSQSPSNKVTEKGKDVELRCDPISGHTALYWYRQSLGQGLEFLIYFQGNSAPDKSGLPSDRFSAERTGGSVSTLTIQRTQQEDSAVYLCASRQTGELFFGEGSRLTVL.

This chain uses TRBV2 with TRBJ1-5; D unclear. This CDR3 has 14 residues. Germline values: CDR1 SNHLY, CDR2 FYNNEI. The V end was cut by 6 bases, the J end by 4 bases, with 13 bases between. The CDR3: CASSAVELNQPQHF. The CDR3 DNA is TGTGCCAGCAGCGCCGTGGAGTTAAATCAGCCCCAGCATTTT.

This clone was counted only a few times. This chain joins TRBV18 and TRBJ2-3; D may be TRBD2 (6 bases). The CDR3 contains 15 residues. Germline CDR1 and CDR2: KGHSH and LQKENI. Trimming stripped 8 bases from V and 2 bases from J, with 17 bases between. CDR3 loop: CASHMERAYTDTQYF. The CDR3 DNA sequence: TGTGCCAGCCACATGGAGCGGGCGTACACAGATACGCAGTATTTT.

The rearrangement joins TRBV25-1 to TRBJ2-3; D is perhaps TRBD2 (6 bases). The CDR3 is 13 amino acids. V was cut by 4 bases and J by 7 bases, with 12 bases left in between. Germline-derived CDR1 and CDR2 are MGHDK and SYGVNS. In DNA form, the CDR3 reads TGTGCCAGCAGTGCCAGTCGGGGGAATACGCAGTATTTT. The encoded protein is CASSASRGNTQYF.

The chain recombines TRBV6-5 with TRBJ2-7, with unresolved D. The germline V gene encodes CDR1 MNHEY and CDR2 SVGAGI. V shed 6 bases and J shed 4 bases, with 19 bases lying between them. The CDR3 has 15 amino acids. CDR3 bases: TGTGCCAGCAGCCGTCCGGGTAAGGGCGATTACGAGCAGTACTTC. Its protein is CASSRPGKGDYEQYF.

This clone is termed medium-sized. V and J are TRBV28 and TRBJ2-7; 7 bases map to TRBD1. CDR3 length: 14 residues. V lost 6 bases, J lost 6 bases, and 11 bases stayed unmatched. Germline V gene lookup returns CDR1 MDHEN and CDR2 SYDVKM. CDR3 in amino acids: CASRPGQDRGEQYF. The CDR3 bases are TGTGCCAGCAGACCCGGACAGGATCGGGGCGAGCAGTACTTC.

The chain joins TRBV7-9 to TRBJ2-7, with a possible D match to TRBD2 (6 bases). The V gene's germline CDR1 is SEHNR and CDR2 FQNEAQ (reference sequence). Trimming stripped 5 bases from V and 6 bases from J, with 17 bases between. The CDR3 length is 14 residues. The CDR3 spells CASSLEGDWSEQYF. Here the CDR3 DNA reads TGTGCCAGCAGCCTTGAAGGGGACTGGAGCGAGCAGTACTTC.

The V and J genes are TRBV29-1 and TRBJ1-2; D is uncertain. This CDR3 spans 14 amino acids. The germline CDR1 and CDR2 sequences are SQVTM and ANQGSEA. Trimming removed 4 bases from V and 6 bases from J, with 18 bases in between. CDR3 in DNA: TGCAGCGTTGGAAGTAGCGGCAGATGGGATGGCTACACCTTC. Translation gives CSVGSSGRWDGYTF.

This clone has just a few counts. The rearrangement uses TRBV5-1 and TRBJ1-5; no definite D call. The V end lost 0 bases, the J end lost 5 bases, and 6 bases lay between the germline ends. The CDR3 totals 13 residues. CDR1 SGHRS and CDR2 YFSETQ come from the germline V gene. CDR3 DNA sequence: TGCGCCAGCAGCTTGGGTGGGGATCAGCCCCAGCATTTT. Its protein product is CASSLGGDQPQHF.

Comment on this clone: Different DNA sequences within this sample yield the same CDR3. The chain is built from TRBV4-1 and TRBJ1-4; D not resolved. Germline CDR1 is MGHRA and CDR2 is YSYEKL. The length of the CDR3 is 12 residues. V lost 1 base and J 7 bases, leaving 4 bases between the germline ends. The CDR3 reads CASSQVGEKLFF. The CDR3 DNA reads as TGCGCCAGCAGCCAAGTCGGTGAAAAACTGTTTTTT.

This clone was observed a few times. The rearrangement joins TRBV6-5 to TRBJ1-5; no clear D gene. Germline lookup yields CDR1 MNHEY and CDR2 SVGAGI. The germline V and J ends were trimmed by 4 bases and 5 bases, with 9 bases remaining between them. This CDR3 is built from 13 residues. The DNA for the CDR3 is TGTGCCAGCAGTTTGAAGGCTGATCAGCCCCAGCATTTT. This encodes CASSLKADQPQHF.

The chain uses TRBV29-1 and TRBJ1-6; D is possibly TRBD1 (5 bases). The CDR3 is made up of 14 amino acids. V lost 1 base and J lost 6, with 10 bases in between. The germline gives CDR1 SQVTM, CDR2 ANQGSEA. The DNA of the CDR3 is TGCAGCGTTGAAGTGGGGGGACTTAATTCACCCCTCCACTTT. Amino acid sequence: CSVEVGGLNSPLHF.

The CDR3: CSVEDAGTLNTEAFF. The CDR3 DNA sequence: TGCAGCGTTGAAGATGCGGGGACCCTGAACACTGAAGCTTTCTTT. The genes are TRBV29-1 and TRBJ1-1; TRBD1 might be the D (5 bases). Germline CDR1 is SQVTM and CDR2 is ANQGSEA. Trimming removed 0 bases from V and 0 bases from J, with 11 bases in between. This CDR3 region has 15 residues.

The table lists this clone with a few counts. The gene calls are TRBV7-9 and TRBJ2-5, with D unclear. The germline V gene encodes CDR1 SEHNR and CDR2 FQNEAQ (reference sequence). Trimming pared 1 base from V and 5 bases from J, leaving 20 bases between. The CDR3 runs 17 residues. The CDR3 DNA follows: TGTGCCAGCAGCTTAGTATTGTCAGCTCAAGACGCGGAGACCCAGTACTTC. This gives the protein CASSLVLSAQDAETQYF.

This sequence joins TRBV7-2 and TRBJ2-7; a weak D match, TRBD2 (6 bases). Germline assignment: CDR1 SGHTA and CDR2 FQGNSA. The CDR3 totals 13 residues. Trimming shortened V by 5 bases and J by 5 bases, and 13 bases separated the two germline ends. CDR3 in DNA: TGTGCCAGCAGCCCACCGTGGGGGGACGAGCAGTACTTC. Translated: CASSPPWGDEQYF.

The J gene is TRBJ2-1, the V gene TRBV28; D not certain. The ends were cut back, 6 bases at V and 5 bases at J, with 5 bases in the middle. Germline CDR1 reads MDHEN; CDR2 reads SYDVKM. This CDR3 spans 11 amino acids. Written as DNA, the CDR3 is TGTGCCAGCAGCTTACACAATGAGCAGTTCTTC. Residues: CASSLHNEQFF.

The chain has TRBV2 and TRBJ2-3, with D possibly TRBD1 on 5 matching bases. The ends were cut back, 6 bases at V and 0 bases at J, with 10 bases in the middle. Looked up from germline, CDR1 is SNHLY and CDR2 is FYNNEI. The length of the CDR3 is 14 residues. The CDR3: CASRTESSTDTQYF. The CDR3 DNA reads TGTGCCAGCAGGACAGAGTCTAGCACAGATACGCAGTATTTT.

The V gene is TRBV28, the J gene TRBJ2-5, with D unclear. The germline CDR1 and CDR2 sequences are MDHEN and SYDVKM. CDR3 length: 14 amino acids. Trimming pared 3 bases from V and 2 bases from J, leaving 10 bases between. The CDR3 is CASSFSGQQETQYF. For the CDR3, the DNA is TGTGCCAGCAGTTTCAGTGGGCAGCAAGAGACCCAGTACTTC.

The chain joins TRBV6-5 to TRBJ2-5; D is possibly TRBD1 (6 bases). Germline CDR1 MNHEY, CDR2 SVGAGI. The CDR3 extends over 14 amino acids. The V gene lost 5 bases and the J gene lost 6 bases, with 16 bases spanning the gap. This CDR3 is CASSPGQLQKTQYF. DNA of the CDR3: TGTGCCAGCAGTCCCGGACAGTTACAGAAGACCCAGTACTTC.

This clone was seen a handful of times. The chain uses TRBV28 and TRBJ2-7; D is unclear. Germline V gene lookup returns CDR1 MDHEN and CDR2 SYDVKM. The CDR3 runs 12 residues. V lost 5 bases to trimming and J lost 2 bases, with 7 bases between them. In nucleotides, the CDR3 is TGTGCCAGCAGTATGTCGACCTACGAGCAGTACTTC. Translated: CASSMSTYEQYF. The full variable domain, in which reference TRBV28 and TRBJ2-7 provide the parts outside the CDR3, is DVKVTQSSRYLVKRTGEKVFLECVQDMDHENMFWYRQDPGLGLRLIYFSYDVKMKEKGDIPEGYSVSREKKERFSLILESASTNQTSMYLCASSMSTYEQYFGPGTRLTVT.

The V call is TRBV5-4, the J call TRBJ2-6; D gene uncertain. Germline loops: CDR1 SGHNT, CDR2 YYREEE (reference sequence). Trimming cost V 0 bases and J 0 bases, with 10 bases left between them. The CDR3 has 17 amino acids. The CDR3 here is CASSLGGIGSGANVLTF. The CDR3 DNA sequence: TGTGCCAGCAGCTTGGGGGGAATCGGCTCTGGGGCCAACGTCCTGACTTTC.